This TCR beta chain was sequenced during a study of T cell responses to AZD1222 COVID-19 vaccine listed by TCRdb under 2021. About the study as a whole: AZD1222 recipients given second doses at about 4 weeks or at about 12 weeks were pooled, since spike-specific TCR depth and breadth were not found to differ between the two schedules. A total of more than 230 trial participants underwent TCR sequencing, of whom about 210 had received two doses of AZD1222 and around 26 had received two doses of the MenACWY control vaccine. Enrollment into the trials was organized by age into subgroups of 18-55, 56-69 and 70-plus years, and those subgroups contained roughly 150, 30 and 60 TCR-sequenced participants, respectively. Overall study results and their limits: Because no samples from the day 14 peak response were available, repertoires could be characterized only after the peak T cell response. CD4 TCRs associated with the vaccine covered the entire spike protein, and the dominant responses were in regions 160-218 and 743-854. Nearly half of unique spike-specific TCRs reportedly recognized epitopes outside regions mutated in the B.1.351 and B.1.1.7 variants. Participants were mostly white British, with more females than males. The authors suggested clonal diversity may have been underestimated. In the small 56-69-year group, the increase in depth fell short of significance, most likely because of low power. A significant rise in spike-specific TCR breadth and depth was observed after two AZD1222 doses relative to day 0 and relative to MenACWY recipients. Conclusions about previously exposed vaccinees are limited, since just a handful of AZD1222 recipients were seropositive for SARS-CoV-2 at baseline.

The CDR3 regions of human TCRbeta chains were analyzed by immunosequencing. Per the source publication's procedure: Repertoire TCRs were checked for matches against a reference library of SARS-CoV-2-specific TCRs that had been generated using the MIRA antigen-specificity platform. Breadth was defined as the fraction of unique TCRs that were SARS-CoV-2-associated, and depth was defined as the fraction of total T cells that were SARS-CoV-2-associated. Each spike-specific TCR was assigned to its reactive spike region and to a CD4 or CD8 class using the MIRA data. Log10-transformed breadth and depth values were compared by one-way ANOVA with Sidak's multiple comparisons tests. TCRdb stores this immuneACCESS table with in-frame sequences only. Part of the clones is absent; in the studies checked, under half of the shortfall reflects unresolved V genes, and no reason is known for the rest. That table supplies the V and J calls and clone size; D and trimming were determined from the DNA. The sample table lists roughly 130,000 clones, roughly 91% of them with a count of one. Jointly, the top ten make up over 2.5% of the sample.

The time point label of this sample denotes: baseline before first vaccination. The vaccinee samples were drawn from two UK trials, COV001 and COV002, one of which was a single-blind randomized controlled phase 2/3 trial testing AZD1222 (ChAdOx1 nCoV-19) in healthy adults. For TCRbeta chain sequencing, PBMC samples from trial participants were taken at day 0 and at day 28 after the second dose. The V end loses 4 bases and the J end loses 0 bases, and a stretch of 13 bases separates them. CDR1 and CDR2, per the germline V gene (reference sequence), are SGHAT and FQDESV. The CDR3 measures 16 amino acids from cysteine to phenylalanine. Of all the DNA, just the CDR3 is kept, 48 bases in frame from base 1. As to this clone: This receptor's antigen is unknown. Per-base quality was not reported, and no clone a single base away is much larger than it.

Sequences were derived from peripheral blood, sampled on day 0 of AZD1222 vaccination. The chain links TRBV11-1 with TRBJ2-1; 6 matching bases give a weak D call of TRBD2. The sequence came from an adult in good health. In nucleotides, the sequence is TGTGCCAGCAGCTCAGTGCGGGGACGCTCCTACAATGAGCAGTTCTTC. Its amino acids are CASSSVRGRSYNEQFF.